Below, one T cell receptor (beta chain) is given with its context. Its antigen is currently unknown. The data originate from a study of vaccination and CD4 T cells after COVID-19. Whole-study context: Post-COVID samples were collected a median approximately 93 days following diagnosis, spanning 35 to 161. Cells were stimulated with overlapping spike peptide pools from SARS-CoV-2, HCoV-NL63, HCoV-OC43 and HCoV-229E.

Treatment meaning: 10-day PBMC culture with coronavirus spike peptide pools or control peptides (ViraFEST assay). Once peptide pools had expanded antigen-specific T cells, ViraFEST sequenced TCRs. The CDR3 contains 14 residues. Trimming cost V 6 bases and J 2 bases, with 13 bases left between them. Germline V gives CDR1 SQVTM, CDR2 ANQGSEA. The Oncomine TCR Beta short-read assay was what sequenced the DNA obtained from cultured CD4+ T cells. Once CD4+ T cells had been cultured, genomic DNA was extracted from them. From the PCR reads, TCRdb called clonotypes with MiXCR, one entry per CDR3 protein. The data contain more than 1,500 distinct CDR3 sequences, 70% of them seen just once; the ten biggest clones take up 30% to 40%.

V usage is TRBV29-1 and J usage is TRBJ2-2; possibly TRBD1 for D (6 bases). The sequences come from CD4+ T cells from blood, cultured in vitro, collected after SARS-CoV-2 vaccination. The sequence was obtained from a human donor who had recovered from COVID-19. CDR3 region: CSVLRDTNTGELFF. The CDR3 DNA follows: TGCAGCGTACTACGGGACACTAACACCGGGGAGCTGTTTTTT.